The rows below give T cell receptor beta chains drawn from one sample of a study of blood T cell repertoires in COVID-19. Sequencing used immunoSEQ multiplex PCR; TCRdb keeps in-frame clones, though not all of them. Here the sample spans more than 15,000 clones, approximately 90% being singletons. Sequenced material: peripheral blood. The receptors stem from a human donor with active COVID-19. The donor label of this sample is uncertain. Both conserved end residues are part of each CDR3.

length	J	V	CDR3
15	TRBJ2-3	TRBV11-2	CASSQGGVFTDTQYF
15	TRBJ2-1	TRBV6-5	CASRLAGGAGNEQFF
15	TRBJ1-3	TRBV9	CASSVRGLTGNTIYF
17	TRBJ2-3	TRBV9	CASSASPGDTSTDTQYF
18	TRBJ1-1	TRBV7-9	CASSRRQALKRGNTEAFF
18	TRBJ2-4	TRBV19	CASSIGDGQGLAKNIQYF
13	TRBJ1-1	TRBV7-2	CASSLRGRIEAFF
16	TRBJ1-2	TRBV10-3	CAISEGPGQAGNGYTF
11	TRBJ1-2	TRBV7-9	CATLTEDGYTF
15	TRBJ2-7	TRBV7-8	CASSLGLTASYEQYF
14	TRBJ2-1	TRBV28	CASRTGTATNEQFF
13	TRBJ1-1	TRBV19	CASSLQWNTEAFF
11	TRBJ2-3	TRBV27	CASSLGLTQYF
13	TRBJ2-5	TRBV11-1	CASSLDLKETQYF
15	TRBJ2-1	TRBV4-1	CASSQTSGGYNEQFF
15	TRBJ2-7	TRBV9	CASSANGVVPYEQYF
14	TRBJ2-7	TRBV6-5	CASRRQGVYYEQYF
16	TRBJ1-5	TRBV19	CASSPMTRGSIQPQHF
18	TRBJ2-7	TRBV5-1	CASRTTSGGTEWSYEQYF
15	TRBJ2-7	TRBV11-2	CASSLSGGGSYEQYF
13	TRBJ2-5	TRBV12-3/TRBV12-4	CASSPDYQETQYF
16	TRBJ2-3	TRBV7-2	CASSYRAGAGTDTQYF
15	TRBJ2-5	TRBV9	CASSVGKGVEETQYF
15	TRBJ2-7	TRBV3-1/TRBV3-2	CASSPGQGTTYEQYF
16	TRBJ2-4	TRBV19	CASSQGGGAGKNIQYF
16	TRBJ2-1	TRBV7-2	CASRAGAGGPGNEQFF
15	TRBJ2-2	TRBV25-1	CASSAFDRDTGELFF
11	TRBJ2-3	TRBV20-1	CSASGRDTQYF
14	TRBJ2-5	TRBV7-9	CASSLAQYKETQYF
13	TRBJ2-1	TRBV19	CASSIDVYNEQFF
15	TRBJ1-1	TRBV5-6	CASSFLDRADTEAFF
15	TRBJ2-2	TRBV7-3	CASSQGTGGTGELFF
15	TRBJ2-3	TRBV7-2	CASSPGGSITDTQYF
15	TRBJ2-3	TRBV7-2	CASSPSRDNTDTQYF
16	TRBJ1-3	TRBV4-2	CASSQERATSGNTIYF
14	TRBJ2-5	TRBV9	CASSERQGEKTQYF
13	TRBJ2-7	TRBV14	CASSQARSVGQYF
11	TRBJ2-1	TRBV29-1	CSVEQVNEQFF
18	TRBJ2-5	TRBV4-1	CASSQEPTSGGAMETQYF
15	TRBJ2-1	TRBV7-6	CASSQDSKAYNEQFF
12	TRBJ1-2	TRBV14	CASSPGGGGYTF
12	TRBJ1-2	TRBV29-1	CSAQQDLYGYTF
15	TRBJ1-2	TRBV27	CASSSRTGGYYGYTF
16	TRBJ2-3	TRBV4-2	CASSQLSGGDTDTQYF